The rows below give T cell receptor beta chains drawn from one sample of a study of blood T cell repertoires in COVID-19. Assay used: immunoSEQ multiplex PCR; TCRdb lists only in-frame clones, some missing. The sample includes 200,000 to 250,000 clones, roughly 90% of them seen just once. The specimen sequenced was PBMCs or T cells enriched from blood (not recorded which). These receptors originate from a woman aged 40 to 50 with acute COVID-19. The CDR3 runs from the conserved cysteine through the conserved F or W. The D gene is left open where the match is weak. A row's size may be missing; if present it is once, few, many or a size class.

v_call	j_call	clone_size	d_call	cdr3_aa	cdr3_nt
TRBV2	TRBJ1-3	once	NA	CASFREGFTIYF	TGTGCCAGCTTTCGGGAGGGGTTTACCATATATTTT
TRBV2	TRBJ1-1	once	NA	CASSDVGRNTEAFF	TGTGCCAGCAGTGATGTTGGGAGGAACACTGAAGCTTTCTTT
TRBV11-2	TRBJ2-5	NA	TRBD2	CASSPTSGAVGTQYF	TGTGCCAGCAGCCCGACTAGCGGGGCGGTGGGGACCCAGTACTTC
TRBV10-2	TRBJ1-2	NA	NA	CASRDRGGYTF	TGCGCCAGTAGAGACAGAGGTGGCTACACCTTC
TRBV13	TRBJ1-1	NA	NA	CASSLAGRGGTEAFF	TGTGCCAGCAGCTTAGCCGGACGGGGTGGCACTGAAGCTTTCTTT
TRBV6-1	TRBJ1-3	few	NA	CASSEGRPSSGNTIYF	TGTGCCAGCAGTGAAGGGAGACCTAGCTCTGGAAACACCATATATTTT
TRBV4-2	TRBJ1-2	NA	NA	CASSLNDGGYTF	TGTGCCAGCAGCCTTAACGACGGGGGCTACACCTTC
TRBV11-2	TRBJ2-7	NA	NA	CASSPAGFRNEQYF	TGTGCCAGCAGCCCGGCGGGGTTTCGCAACGAGCAGTACTTC
TRBV4-3	TRBJ2-7	NA	NA	CASSQGVSASSYEQYF	TGCGCCAGCAGCCAAGGTGTGTCCGCCAGCTCCTACGAGCAGTACTTC
TRBV19	TRBJ2-1	NA	NA	CASTGVRSDNEQFF	TGTGCCAGTACCGGGGTAAGGAGCGACAATGAGCAGTTCTTC
TRBV5-1	TRBJ1-4	NA	NA	CASSLQVATNEKLFF	TGCGCCAGCAGCTTGCAGGTGGCAACTAATGAAAAACTGTTTTTT
TRBV18	TRBJ1-4	NA	TRBD1	CASSPSTGAVNEKLFF	TGTGCCAGCTCACCCTCAACAGGGGCGGTTAATGAAAAACTGTTTTTT
TRBV5-4	TRBJ2-1	NA	TRBD1	CASSLARRLGGRSYNEQFF	TGTGCCAGCAGCTTGGCCCGCCGATTAGGGGGCCGCTCCTACAATGAGCAGTTCTTC
TRBV4-3	TRBJ1-1	once	TRBD1	CASSQERGRADTEAFF	TGCGCCAGCAGCCAAGAAAGGGGGCGTGCGGACACTGAAGCTTTCTTT
TRBV14	TRBJ1-2	once	NA	CASSQGRSYGYTF	TGTGCCAGCAGTCAGGGCAGAAGTTATGGCTACACCTTC
TRBV18	TRBJ2-7	NA	TRBD1	CASSPPDRGIYEQYF	TGTGCCAGCTCACCGCCGGACAGGGGGATCTACGAGCAGTACTTC
TRBV27	TRBJ1-2	NA	NA	CASSLYWLGGDGYTF	TGTGCCAGCAGTTTATACTGGCTCGGAGGGGATGGCTACACCTTC
TRBV25-1	TRBJ1-2	NA	NA	CASSDPSGNGANYGYTF	TGTGCCAGCAGTGACCCCTCGGGGAACGGAGCTAACTATGGCTACACCTTC
TRBV7-3	TRBJ2-2	NA	NA	CASSLDSNTGELFF	TGTGCCAGCAGCCTCGACAGCAACACCGGGGAGCTGTTTTTT
TRBV24-1	TRBJ2-2	once	NA	CATRARDDTGELFF	TGTGCCACCAGAGCCAGGGATGACACCGGGGAGCTGTTTTTT
TRBV7-2	TRBJ1-1	NA	NA	CASPKKRNTEAFF	TGTGCCAGCCCGAAGAAGAGGAACACTGAAGCTTTCTTT
TRBV6-5	TRBJ1-4	NA	TRBD1	CASRGQGFSEKLFF	TGTGCCAGCAGAGGACAGGGTTTCAGTGAAAAACTGTTTTTT
TRBV18	TRBJ1-5	once	NA	CASSPGAGGNQPQHF	TGTGCCAGCTCACCAGGGGCAGGAGGCAATCAGCCCCAGCATTTT